This T cell receptor (beta chain) is drawn from a study of beta chain features in type 1 diabetes. Study outcomes and limitations: Type 1 diabetes patients showed a moderate but significant shortening of TCRB CDR3s in all four CD4+ subsets.

The sequenced template was cDNA made from the entire isolated RNA. Here immunoSEQ multiplex PCR was the method, and the copy in TCRdb shows in-frame clones only, minus some. This sample carries over 600,000 clones, 9.5% to 15% of them seen once, and the ten largest clones take more than 0.095%. A note on this clone: The antigen is undetermined.

In all sorted populations, purity surpassed 98%. V gave up 3 bases and J gave up 6 bases; unmatched junction bases: 9. The CDR3 is 15 residues long. Looked up from germline, CDR1 is ENHRY and CDR2 is SYGVKD. The chain combines TRBV10-3 with TRBJ2-7; the match to TRBD1 covers 9 bases. Sequences were obtained from naive CD4+ T cells from blood. The sequence derives from a man aged 30 to 39 with type 1 diabetes. Here the CDR3 DNA reads TGTGCCATCAGTGACCTGACAGGGGGGCGAGCCGAGCAGTACTTC. This sequence encodes CAISDLTGGRAEQYF.